There are many counts of the clone carrying this TCR beta chain. Its antigen is undetermined. Preparing the TCRbeta library involved the use of unique molecular identifiers. TCRdb re-derived calls from the PCR reads in MiXCR, one entry per CDR3 protein. The sample lists approximately 300,000 distinct CDR3 sequences, roughly 12% occurring once. Germline V lookup: CDR1 DFQATT, CDR2 SNEGSKA (reference sequence). After removal of 3 bases from V and 0 bases from J, the junction contained 7 bases not matched to a gene. The CDR3 runs 16 residues. This record comes from a study of T-cell reconstitution after alpha-beta-depleted transplantation in children. General observations from the study: Surviving recipient T cells and thymic progenitors accounted for the high day-60 TCRbeta diversity observed in some patients. After one year, T-cell counts and TCRbeta diversity mostly came from new T cells. After transplant, at about two months, alpha-beta T cells were reportedly derived from several hundred expanded graft clones.

This TCR was sampled from a male patient aged 2-15 years who had a stem cell transplant for chronic granulomatous disease, so the T cells may come from the graft donor. The rearrangement joins TRBV20-1 to TRBJ2-2, with 7 bases aligning to TRBD1. The sample was peripheral blood, taken 180 days after TCRalphabeta/CD19-depleted stem cell transplant. The CDR3 loop is CSARGSTGPNTGELFF. In DNA form, the CDR3 reads TGCAGTGCTAGGGGTTCGACAGGGCCGAACACCGGGGAGCTGTTTTTT.